This T cell receptor (beta chain) was captured in a study of control samples from healthy donors and cancer patients. Generated by immunoSEQ multiplex PCR, the TCRdb table keeps only in-frame clones and is missing some. Of just over 6,500 clones in the sample, around three quarters were seen once. The sequenced sample was formalin-fixed, paraffin-embedded tissue. This TCR derives from a male donor with melanoma.

The DNA of the CDR3 is TGCGCCAGCAGCTACGGGACAGCTAACACCGGGGAGCTGTTTTTT. This sequence encodes CASSYGTANTGELFF. The gene calls are TRBV5-1 and TRBJ2-2; 7 bases fit TRBD1. Germline CDR1 reads SGHRS; CDR2 reads YFSETQ. CDR3 length: 15 amino acids. The trim removed 3 bases at V and 2 bases at J, leaving 4 bases unmatched.